This T cell receptor (beta chain) was recorded in a study of blood T cell repertoires in COVID-19. At the level of the study: Researchers got acute and convalescent COVID-19 samples from the United States, Italy and Spain. From T cells, B-cell-depleted T cells, or PBMCs came the material, which was cDNA or gDNA.

Original processing methods: The assay estimated nucleated cells by amplifying reference gene primers. Measured with immunoSEQ multiplex PCR; TCRdb has only the in-frame clones, and not every one. Clonal size and the V and J genes are those of that table, whereas D and trimming came from the DNA. The table shows 100,000 to 150,000 clones, with approximately 83% occurring only once. Germline-derived CDR1 and CDR2 are SGHRS and YFSETQ. With 1 base removed from V and 6 bases from J, the gap between germline ends came to 9 bases. The length of the CDR3 is 13 residues. The sequenced sample was peripheral blood. V is TRBV5-1 and J is TRBJ2-3, with unresolved D. The sequence was obtained from a woman of 80 years or more with acute or convalescent COVID-19. Here the CDR3 reads CASSLRSGDTQYF. The CDR3 DNA is TGCGCCAGCAGCTTGAGGAGTGGGGATACGCAGTATTTT.